This T cell receptor beta chain was sequenced during a study of shared clonotypes between healthy human individuals. An even split of each subset's genomic DNA across several immunoSEQ plates was performed. Using immunoSEQ multiplex PCR, the repertoire was profiled, and TCRdb retains in-frame clones only, with some absent. The data contain about 1.1 million clones, 75% to 85% of them seen just once; the ten biggest clones take up around 0.61%. V was pared by 8 bases and J by 3 bases, with 4 bases of the junction left unmatched. This CDR3 spans 14 amino acids. Germline assignment: CDR1 SGHNT and CDR2 YENEEA. As to this clone: The antigen is not known.

Study observations and caveats: Clonotypes that were shared across several donors made up about 4.5% of naive CD4 clonotypes. Only a few donors were included, so the genetic and exposure-history diversity represented was limited. Richness estimates generally favored naive over memory subsets.

This clonotype originated in a young man in good health. Some clones in this sample may be carry-over from other donors' samples. The rearrangement joins TRBV11-3 to TRBJ2-2; 9 bases agree with TRBD2. The sequenced sample consisted of memory CD4+ T cells from PBMCs. Subset here: CD45RA-negative fraction. CDR3 amino acids: CASRRGGDTGELFF. The CDR3 DNA is TGTGCCAGCCGGCGGGGGGGAGACACCGGGGAGCTGTTTTTT. Based on the CDR3 plus reference TRBV11-3 and TRBJ2-2, the full variable domain is EAGVVQSPRYKIIEKKQPVAFWCNPISGHNTLYWYLQNLGQGPELLIRYENEEAVDDSQLPKDRFSAERLKGVDSTLKIQPAELGDSAVYLCASRRGGDTGELFFGEGSRLTVL.